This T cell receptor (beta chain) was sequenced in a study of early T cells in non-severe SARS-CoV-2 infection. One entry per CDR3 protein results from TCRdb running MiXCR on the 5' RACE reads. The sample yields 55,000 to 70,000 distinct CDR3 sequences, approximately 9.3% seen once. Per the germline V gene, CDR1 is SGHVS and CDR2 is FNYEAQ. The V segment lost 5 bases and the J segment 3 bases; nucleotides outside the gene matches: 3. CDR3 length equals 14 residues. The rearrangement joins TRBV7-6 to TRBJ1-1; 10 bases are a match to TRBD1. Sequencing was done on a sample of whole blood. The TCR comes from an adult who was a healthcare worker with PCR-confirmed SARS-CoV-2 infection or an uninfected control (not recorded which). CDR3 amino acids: CASSVGTGDTEAFF. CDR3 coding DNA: TGTGCCAGCAGCGTTGGGACAGGGGACACTGAAGCTTTCTTT.